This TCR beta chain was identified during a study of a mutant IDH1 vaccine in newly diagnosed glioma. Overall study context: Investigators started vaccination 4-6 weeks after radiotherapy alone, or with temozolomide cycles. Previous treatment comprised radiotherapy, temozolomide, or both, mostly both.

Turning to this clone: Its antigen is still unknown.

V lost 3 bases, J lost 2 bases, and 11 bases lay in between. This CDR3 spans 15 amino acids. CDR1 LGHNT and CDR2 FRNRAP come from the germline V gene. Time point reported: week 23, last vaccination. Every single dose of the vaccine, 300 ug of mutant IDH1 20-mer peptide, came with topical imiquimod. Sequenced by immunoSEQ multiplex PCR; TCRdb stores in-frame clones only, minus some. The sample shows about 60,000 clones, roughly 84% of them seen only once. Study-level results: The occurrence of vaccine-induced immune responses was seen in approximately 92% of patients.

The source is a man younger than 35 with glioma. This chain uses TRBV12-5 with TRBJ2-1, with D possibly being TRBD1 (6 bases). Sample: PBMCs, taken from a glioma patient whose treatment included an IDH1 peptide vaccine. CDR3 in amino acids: CASGLQGTAYNEQFF. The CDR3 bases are TGTGCTAGTGGTTTACAGGGTACGGCCTACAATGAGCAGTTCTTC.